A selection of T cell receptor beta chains follows, all from one sample in a study of tumor-infiltrating lymphocytes in primary liver carcinoma. TCRdb reprocessed the multiplex PCR reads via MiXCR and lists one record per CDR3 protein. The sample lists tens of thousands of distinct CDR3 sequences; about two thirds were seen once. Specimen: liver tumor tissue from sampling region 4. These receptors were collected from a woman in her sixties or seventies with primary liver carcinoma and hepatitis B virus infection. Each CDR3 is given with its conserved first and last residue. The D gene is left open where the match is weak. Size tells how often a clone was seen (once, few, many) or the class of an expanded clone, and some rows leave it out.

clone_size d_call j_call v_call cdr3_aa cdr3_nt
NA NA TRBJ2-1 TRBV11-3 CVSSLGRGEWGVDEQFF TGTGTCAGCAGCCTAGGTCGAGGGGAGTGGGGTGTCGATGAGCAGTTCTTC
few NA TRBJ2-7 TRBV20-1 CSARDRRWQAEQYF TGCAGTGCTAGAGATCGGCGCTGGCAGGCTGAGCAGTACTTC
NA NA TRBJ1-6 TRBV11-2 CASSLEQGSLLLF TGTGCCAGCAGCTTAGAGCAGGGTTCACTCCTCCTCTTT
few NA TRBJ2-3 TRBV7-9 CASSLEAGVTVTQYF TGTGCCAGCAGCTTAGAGGCAGGGGTCACAGTTACGCAGTATTTT
many NA TRBJ2-5 TRBV7-9 CASSFLGSATQETQYF TGTGCCAGCAGCTTTTTGGGATCGGCTACCCAAGAGACCCAGTACTTC
NA NA TRBJ2-4 TRBV28 CASSLPASGIAKNTQYF TGTGCCAGCAGCTTACCCGCCAGCGGAATAGCCAAAAACACTCAGTACTTC
NA NA TRBJ1-1 TRBV20-1 CSPRDSLTGTMDTEAFF TGCAGTCCTAGAGATTCCTTAACTGGGACCATGGACACTGAAGCTTTCTTT
NA NA TRBJ1-2 TRBV5-1 CASSLWGPADYIF TGCGCCAGCAGCTTGTGGGGTCCGGCGGACTACATCTTC
NA NA TRBJ2-7 TRBV11-2 CAGGGVLYEHYF TGTGCCGGCGGTGGAGTCCTTTACGAGCACTATTTC
NA TRBD2 TRBJ2-1 TRBV5-4 CASRPGAGSSYNEQLF TGTGCCAGCAGACCTGGAGCGGGGAGCTCCTACAATGAGCAGCTCTTC
NA NA TRBJ2-7 TRBV6-5 CASSYSRPGFTEQYF TGTGCCAGCAGTTACTCGCGACCCGGGTTTACCGAGCAGTATTTC
once NA TRBJ1-2 TRBV6-1 CASSEISQDLYGFTF TGTGCCAGCAGTGAAATTTCACAGGATCTTTATGGTTTCACCTTC
NA TRBD2 TRBJ2-1 TRBV11-3 CGSSLRTSGKLEQLF TGTGGCAGCAGCTTAAGAACTAGCGGGAAGCTTGAGCAGTTGTTC
NA NA TRBJ2-6 TRBV4-1 CASSQEGVGSGANVLAF NA
once NA TRBJ1-1 TRBV6-5 CAGSYRGPIEAFF TGTGCCGGCAGTTACCGAGGGCCCATTGAAGCTTTCTTT
NA NA TRBJ1-6 TRBV6-5 CASIPRGVPLHF TGTGCCAGCATTCCCCGGGGTGTACCCCTCCACTTT
NA NA TRBJ1-2 TRBV5-4 CASSLPPGWRYHHYGYTF TGTGCAAGCAGCTTGCCCCCAGGCTGGCGATACCACCACTATGGCTACACCTTC
medium-sized TRBD1 TRBJ1-1 TRBV6-2/TRBV6-3 CASGGQAEAFF TGTGCCAGCGGGGGACAGGCCGAAGCTTTCTTT
NA TRBD1 TRBJ1-2 TRBV6-5 CANSSSGGRNYGYPF TGTGCCAACAGTTCATCAGGGGGCAGGAACTATGGCTACCCCTTC
once TRBD1 TRBJ2-3 TRBV29-1 CSVGDRTLTDTHCF TGTAGCGTTGGGGACAGGACCCTCACAGATACGCACTGTTTT
NA NA TRBJ2-6 TRBV4-2 CASSPRGPGSGANLLTF TGTGCCAGCAGCCCAAGGGGACCCGGCTCTGGGGCCAACCTCCTGACTTTC
many NA TRBJ2-5 TRBV28 CASSPNRETQYF TGTGCCAGCAGCCCGAATAGGGAGACCCAGTACTTC
NA TRBD2 TRBJ2-1 TRBV7-3 CASSPRASGRADEQFF TGTGCCAGCAGCCCACGTGCTAGCGGGAGGGCGGATGAGCAGTTCTTC